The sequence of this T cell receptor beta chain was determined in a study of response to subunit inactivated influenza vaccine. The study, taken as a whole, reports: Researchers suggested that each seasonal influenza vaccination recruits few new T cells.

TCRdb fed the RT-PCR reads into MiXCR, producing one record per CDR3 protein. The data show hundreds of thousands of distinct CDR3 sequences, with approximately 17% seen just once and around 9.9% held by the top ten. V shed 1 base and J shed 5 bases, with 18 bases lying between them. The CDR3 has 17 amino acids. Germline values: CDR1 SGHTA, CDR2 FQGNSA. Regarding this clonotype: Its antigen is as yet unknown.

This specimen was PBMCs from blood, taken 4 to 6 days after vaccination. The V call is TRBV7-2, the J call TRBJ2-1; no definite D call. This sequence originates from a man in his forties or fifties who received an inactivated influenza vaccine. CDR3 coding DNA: TGTGCCAGCAGCTTAGTCGTTTTGAGGCTTGGAGACAATGAGCAGTTCTTC. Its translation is CASSLVVLRLGDNEQFF.